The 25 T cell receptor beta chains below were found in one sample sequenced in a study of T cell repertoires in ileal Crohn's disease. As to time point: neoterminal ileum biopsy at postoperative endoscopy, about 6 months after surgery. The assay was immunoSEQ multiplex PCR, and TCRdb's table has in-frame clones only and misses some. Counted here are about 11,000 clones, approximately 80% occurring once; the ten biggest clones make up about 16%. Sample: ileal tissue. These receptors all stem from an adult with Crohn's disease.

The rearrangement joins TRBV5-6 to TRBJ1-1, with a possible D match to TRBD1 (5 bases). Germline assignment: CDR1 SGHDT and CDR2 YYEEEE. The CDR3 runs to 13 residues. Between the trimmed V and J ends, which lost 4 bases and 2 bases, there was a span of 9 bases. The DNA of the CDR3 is TGTGCCAGCAGCCCGGGACTCAACACTGAAGCTTTCTTT. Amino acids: CASSPGLNTEAFF.

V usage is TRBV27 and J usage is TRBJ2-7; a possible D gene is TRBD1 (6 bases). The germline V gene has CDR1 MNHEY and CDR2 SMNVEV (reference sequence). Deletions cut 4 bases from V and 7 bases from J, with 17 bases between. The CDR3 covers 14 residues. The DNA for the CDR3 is TGTGCCAGCAGTTCCCTCGGCACAGGGCTAGAGCAGTACTTC. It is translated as CASSSLGTGLEQYF.

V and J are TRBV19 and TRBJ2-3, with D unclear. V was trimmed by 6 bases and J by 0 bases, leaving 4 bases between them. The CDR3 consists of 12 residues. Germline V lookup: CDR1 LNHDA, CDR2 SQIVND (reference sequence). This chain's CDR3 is CASRQSTDTQYF. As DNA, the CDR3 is TGTGCCAGTAGGCAGAGCACAGATACGCAGTATTTT.

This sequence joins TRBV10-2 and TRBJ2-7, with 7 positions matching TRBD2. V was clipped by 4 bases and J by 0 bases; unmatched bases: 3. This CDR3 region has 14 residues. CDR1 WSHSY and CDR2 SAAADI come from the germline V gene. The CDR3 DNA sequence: TGCGCCAGCAGTGTGCGGGAGAGCTCCTACGAGCAGTACTTC. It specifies CASSVRESSYEQYF.

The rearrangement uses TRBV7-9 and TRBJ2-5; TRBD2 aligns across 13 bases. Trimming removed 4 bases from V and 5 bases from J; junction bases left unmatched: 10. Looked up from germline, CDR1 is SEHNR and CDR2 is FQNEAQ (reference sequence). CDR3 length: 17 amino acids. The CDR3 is CASSYPGLAGVLETQYF. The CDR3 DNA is TGTGCCAGCAGCTACCCAGGACTAGCGGGAGTTTTGGAGACCCAGTACTTC.

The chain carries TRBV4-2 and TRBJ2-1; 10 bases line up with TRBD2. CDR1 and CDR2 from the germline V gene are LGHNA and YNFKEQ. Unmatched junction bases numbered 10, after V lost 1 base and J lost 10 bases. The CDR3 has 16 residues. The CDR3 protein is CASSQVALAGEQEQFF. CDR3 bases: TGTGCCAGCAGCCAAGTAGCTCTAGCGGGAGAGCAAGAGCAGTTCTTC.

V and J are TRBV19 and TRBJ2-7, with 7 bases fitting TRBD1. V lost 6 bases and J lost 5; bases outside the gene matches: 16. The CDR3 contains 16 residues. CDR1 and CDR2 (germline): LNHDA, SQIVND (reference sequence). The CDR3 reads CASSATRQGRGNEQYF. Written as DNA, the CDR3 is TGTGCCAGTAGCGCCACCCGACAGGGAAGAGGCAACGAGCAGTACTTC.

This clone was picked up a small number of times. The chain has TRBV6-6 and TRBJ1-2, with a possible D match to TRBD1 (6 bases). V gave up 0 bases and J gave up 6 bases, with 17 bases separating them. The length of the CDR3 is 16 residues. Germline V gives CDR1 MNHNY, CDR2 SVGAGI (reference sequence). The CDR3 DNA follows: TGTGCCAGCAGTTACTCCGTCGGGGGGCTAACGCATGGCTACACCTTC. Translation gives CASSYSVGGLTHGYTF.

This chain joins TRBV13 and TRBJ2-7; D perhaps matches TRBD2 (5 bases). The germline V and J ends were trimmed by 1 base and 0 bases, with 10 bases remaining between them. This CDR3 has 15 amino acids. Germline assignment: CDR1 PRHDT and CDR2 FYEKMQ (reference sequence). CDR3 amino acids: CASSLAVGASYEQYF. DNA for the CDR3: TGTGCCAGCAGCTTAGCGGTGGGAGCCTCCTACGAGCAGTACTTC.

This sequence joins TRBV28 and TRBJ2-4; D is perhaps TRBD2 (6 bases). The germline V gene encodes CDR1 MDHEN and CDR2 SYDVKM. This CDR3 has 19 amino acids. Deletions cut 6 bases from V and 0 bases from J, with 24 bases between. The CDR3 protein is CASSIEFRPGGLAKNIQYF. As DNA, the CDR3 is TGTGCCAGCAGCATTGAATTCCGGCCCGGGGGATTAGCCAAAAACATTCAGTACTTC.

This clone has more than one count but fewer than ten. In DNA form, the CDR3 reads TGTGCCAGCAAAACGCGGAGGGTGAACACTGAAGCTTTCTTT. This translates into CASKTRRVNTEAFF. This sequence joins TRBV27 and TRBJ1-1; D gene uncertain. Germline V gives CDR1 MNHEY, CDR2 SMNVEV (reference sequence). The CDR3 is 14 residues long. Trimming took off 7 bases at V and 0 bases at J, with 12 bases between the two ends.

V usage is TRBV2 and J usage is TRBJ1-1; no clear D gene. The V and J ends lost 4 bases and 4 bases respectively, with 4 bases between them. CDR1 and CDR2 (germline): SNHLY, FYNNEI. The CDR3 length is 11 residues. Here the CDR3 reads CASSVITEAFF. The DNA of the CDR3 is TGTGCCAGCAGTGTAATCACTGAAGCTTTCTTT.

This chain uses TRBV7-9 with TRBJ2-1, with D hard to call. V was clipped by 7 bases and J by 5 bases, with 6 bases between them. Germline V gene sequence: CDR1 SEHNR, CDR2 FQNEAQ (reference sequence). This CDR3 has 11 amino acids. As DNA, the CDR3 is TGTGCCAGCACCTACGACAATGAGCAGTTCTTC. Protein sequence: CASTYDNEQFF.

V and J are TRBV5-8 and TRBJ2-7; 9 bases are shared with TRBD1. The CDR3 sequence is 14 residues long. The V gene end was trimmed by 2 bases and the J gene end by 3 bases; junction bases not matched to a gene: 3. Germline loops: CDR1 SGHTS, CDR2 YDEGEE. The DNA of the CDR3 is TGTGCCAGCAGCTTAGGGACAGGGAACTACGAGCAGTACTTC. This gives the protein CASSLGTGNYEQYF. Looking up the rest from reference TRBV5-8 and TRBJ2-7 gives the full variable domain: EAGVTQSPTHLIKTRGQQATLRCSPISGHTSVYWYQQALGLGLQFLLWYDEGEERNRGNFPPRFSGRQFPNYSSELNVNALELEDSALYLCASSLGTGNYEQYFGPGTRLTVT.

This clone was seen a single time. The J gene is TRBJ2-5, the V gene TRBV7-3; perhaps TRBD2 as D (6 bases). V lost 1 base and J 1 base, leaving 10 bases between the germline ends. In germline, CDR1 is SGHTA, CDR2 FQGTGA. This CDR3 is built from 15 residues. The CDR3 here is CASSLRGSGQETQYF. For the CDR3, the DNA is TGTGCCAGCAGCTTAAGAGGTAGCGGCCAAGAGACCCAGTACTTC.

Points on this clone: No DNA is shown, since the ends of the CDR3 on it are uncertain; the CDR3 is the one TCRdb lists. CDR3 amino acids: CASTSGGAGEHEQYF. The V call is TRBV19, the J call TRBJ2-7; the DNA was not compared with TRBD1, the D call given in the table. A total of 15 residues make up the CDR3, ends included. Germline V gives CDR1 LNHDA, CDR2 SQIVND (reference sequence).

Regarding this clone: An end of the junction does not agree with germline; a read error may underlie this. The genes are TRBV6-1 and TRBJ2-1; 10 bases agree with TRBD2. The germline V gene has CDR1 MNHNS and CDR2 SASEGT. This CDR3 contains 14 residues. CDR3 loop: CASREGTSANEQFF. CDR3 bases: TGTGCCAGCAGGGAAGGGACTAGCGCCAATGAGCAGTTCTTC.

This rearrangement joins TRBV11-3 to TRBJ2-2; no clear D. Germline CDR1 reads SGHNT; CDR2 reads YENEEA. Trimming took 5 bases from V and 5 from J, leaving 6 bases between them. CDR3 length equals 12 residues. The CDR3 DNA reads TGTGCCAGCAGCCTTAGAACCGGGGAGCTGTTTTTT. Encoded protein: CASSLRTGELFF.

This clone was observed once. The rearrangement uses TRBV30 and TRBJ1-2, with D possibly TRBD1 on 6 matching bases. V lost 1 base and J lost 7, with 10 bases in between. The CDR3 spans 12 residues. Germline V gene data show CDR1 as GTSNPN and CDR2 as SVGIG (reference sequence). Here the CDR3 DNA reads TGTGCCTGGAGTGCCAACAGGGCTGGCTACACCTTC. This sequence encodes CAWSANRAGYTF.

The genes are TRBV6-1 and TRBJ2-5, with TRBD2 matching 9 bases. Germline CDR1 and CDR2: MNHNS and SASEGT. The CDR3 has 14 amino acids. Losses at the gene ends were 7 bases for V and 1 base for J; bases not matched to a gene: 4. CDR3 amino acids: CASKTTSGQETQYF. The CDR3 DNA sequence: TGTGCCAGCAAAACGACTAGCGGCCAAGAGACCCAGTACTTC.

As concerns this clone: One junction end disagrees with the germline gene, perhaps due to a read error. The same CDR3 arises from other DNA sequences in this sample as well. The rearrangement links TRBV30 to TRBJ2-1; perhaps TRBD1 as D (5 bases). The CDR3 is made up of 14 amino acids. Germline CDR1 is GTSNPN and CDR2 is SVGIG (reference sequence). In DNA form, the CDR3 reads TGTGCCTGGAGTAAGGGGCTACCTTACAACGAGCAGTTCTTC. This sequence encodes CAWSKGLPYNEQFF.

The DNA for the CDR3 is TGTGCCAGCAGAAACTGGCAGGGGGCGAACTATGGCTACACCTTC. Translation gives CASRNWQGANYGYTF. V gene TRBV28 combines with J gene TRBJ1-2; TRBD1 matches 8 bases. The germline V gene encodes CDR1 MDHEN and CDR2 SYDVKM. The CDR3 loop spans 15 amino acids. The V segment lost 6 bases and the J segment 2 bases; nucleotides outside the gene matches: 8.

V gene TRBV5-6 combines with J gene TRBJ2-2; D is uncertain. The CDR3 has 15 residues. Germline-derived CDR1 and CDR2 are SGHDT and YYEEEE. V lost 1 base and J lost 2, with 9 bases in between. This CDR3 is CASSLFPLNTGELFF. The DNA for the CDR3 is TGTGCCAGCAGCTTGTTTCCCCTTAACACCGGGGAGCTGTTTTTT.

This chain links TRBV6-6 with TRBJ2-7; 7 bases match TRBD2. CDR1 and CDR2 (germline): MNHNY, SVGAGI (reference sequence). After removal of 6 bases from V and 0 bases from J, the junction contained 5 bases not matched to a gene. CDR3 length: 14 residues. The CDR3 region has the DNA TGTGCCAGCAGGAGGCGGGGGAGCTCCTACGAGCAGTACTTC. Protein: CASRRRGSSYEQYF.

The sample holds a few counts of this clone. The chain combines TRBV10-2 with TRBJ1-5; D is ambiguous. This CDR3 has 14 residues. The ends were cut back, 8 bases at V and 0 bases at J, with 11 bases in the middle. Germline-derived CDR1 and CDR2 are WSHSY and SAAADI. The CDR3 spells CASLDTYSNQPQHF. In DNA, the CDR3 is TGCGCCAGCCTCGACACATATAGCAATCAGCCCCAGCATTTT.